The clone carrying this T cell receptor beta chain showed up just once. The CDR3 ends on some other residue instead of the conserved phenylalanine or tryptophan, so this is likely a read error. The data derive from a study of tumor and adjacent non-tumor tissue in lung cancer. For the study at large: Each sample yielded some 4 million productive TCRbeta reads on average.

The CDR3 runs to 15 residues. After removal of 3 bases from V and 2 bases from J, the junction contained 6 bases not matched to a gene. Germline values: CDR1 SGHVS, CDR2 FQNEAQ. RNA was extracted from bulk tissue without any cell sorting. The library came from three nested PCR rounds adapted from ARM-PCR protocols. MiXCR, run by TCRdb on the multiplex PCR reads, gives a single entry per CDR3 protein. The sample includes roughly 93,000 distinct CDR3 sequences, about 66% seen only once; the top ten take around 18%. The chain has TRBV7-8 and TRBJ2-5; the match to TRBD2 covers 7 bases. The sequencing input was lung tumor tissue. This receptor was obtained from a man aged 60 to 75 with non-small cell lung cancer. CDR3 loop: CASSLVAGGQETQYS. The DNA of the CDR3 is TGTGCCAGCAGCTTGGTCGCCGGGGGGCAAGAGACCCAGTACTCC.